The sequence of this T cell receptor (beta chain) was determined in a study of identical twins. This clonotype was picked up many times. TCRdb called the 5' RACE reads again in MiXCR, with one record for every CDR3 protein. The sample holds approximately 670,000 distinct CDR3 sequences, roughly 6% seen once. The source is a man aged 18 to 30 in good health. The sequenced sample was naive T cells sorted from blood.

The CDR3 is CASSLGSSVGSGANVLTF. For the CDR3, the DNA is TGTGCCAGCAGCTTGGGGAGTTCGGTTGGTTCTGGGGCCAACGTCCTGACTTTC. V is TRBV5-6 and J is TRBJ2-6; no definite D call. V was trimmed by 0 bases and J by 1 base, leaving 14 bases between them. Germline CDR1 SGHDT, CDR2 YYEEEE. The CDR3 spans 18 residues.